This T cell receptor beta chain was sequenced for a study of T cell repertoires in cytomegalovirus infection. Study background: The public TCR beta signatures pointed to both CMV infection and matching HLA type.

Germline assignment: CDR1 LGHNA and CDR2 YNFKEQ. The V end was cut by 5 bases, the J end by 3 bases, with 17 bases between. The CDR3 consists of 15 residues. Points on this clonotype: Antigen unknown.

TCRdb itself ran the reads through MiXCR, one entry per CDR3 protein. The sample records around 800,000 distinct CDR3 sequences, approximately 32% being singletons. The rearrangement links TRBV4-2 to TRBJ2-7; D uncertain. The material was cultured CD8+ T cells from PBMCs, obtained from culture after CMV antigen stimulation. This TCR came from a human donor in good health (CMV status not recorded). Some clones in this sample may be carry-over from other donors' samples. DNA of the CDR3: TGTGCCAGCAGCGAACGTCCAGGTTGGGGCTACGAGCAGTACTTC. It yields the protein CASSERPGWGYEQYF.